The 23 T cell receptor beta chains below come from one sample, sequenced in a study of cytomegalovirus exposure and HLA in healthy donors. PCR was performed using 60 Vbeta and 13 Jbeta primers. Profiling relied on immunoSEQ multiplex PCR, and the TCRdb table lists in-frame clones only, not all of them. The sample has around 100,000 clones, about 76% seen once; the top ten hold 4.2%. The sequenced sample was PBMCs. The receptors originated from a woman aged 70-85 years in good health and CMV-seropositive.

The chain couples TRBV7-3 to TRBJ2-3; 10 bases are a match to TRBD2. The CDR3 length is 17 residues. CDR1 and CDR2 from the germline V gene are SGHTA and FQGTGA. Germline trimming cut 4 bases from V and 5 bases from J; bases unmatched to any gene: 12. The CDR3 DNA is TGTGCCAGCAGCTCAGCCGGGACTAGCGCCAGTGGAGATACGCAGTATTTT. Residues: CASSSAGTSASGDTQYF.

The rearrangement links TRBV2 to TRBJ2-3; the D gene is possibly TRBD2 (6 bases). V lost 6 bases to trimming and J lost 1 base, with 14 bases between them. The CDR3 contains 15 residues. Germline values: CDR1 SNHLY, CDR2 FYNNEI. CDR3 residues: CASRGQEGGTDTQYF. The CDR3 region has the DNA TGTGCCAGCAGAGGTCAGGAGGGCGGCACAGATACGCAGTATTTT.

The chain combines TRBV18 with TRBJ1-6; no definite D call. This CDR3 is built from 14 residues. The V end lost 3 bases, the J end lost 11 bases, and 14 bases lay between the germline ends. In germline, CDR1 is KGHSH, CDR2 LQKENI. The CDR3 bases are TGTGCCAGCTCACCCCCCGGGTCCCGACCACCCCTCCACTTT. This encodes CASSPPGSRPPLHF.

The CDR3 spells CASSLANAEQYF. In DNA, the CDR3 is TGTGCCAGCAGCTTGGCCAACGCGGAGCAGTACTTC. The chain links TRBV5-4 to TRBJ2-7; D is undetermined. CDR1 and CDR2 (germline): SGHNT, YYREEE (reference sequence). This CDR3 has 12 residues. V gave up 0 bases and J gave up 7 bases, with 8 bases separating them.

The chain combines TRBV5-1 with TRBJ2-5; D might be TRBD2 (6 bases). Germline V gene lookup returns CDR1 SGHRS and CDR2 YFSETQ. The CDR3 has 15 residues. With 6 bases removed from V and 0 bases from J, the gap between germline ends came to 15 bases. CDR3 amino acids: CASTHGTGYQETQYF. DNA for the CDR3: TGCGCCAGCACCCACGGGACTGGGTACCAAGAGACCCAGTACTTC.

The DNA of the CDR3 is TGTGCCACCAGCAGAAATTGGCTGGAGACCCAGTACTTC. Translation: CATSRNWLETQYF. This rearrangement joins TRBV15 to TRBJ2-5; D remains ambiguous. The CDR3 runs to 13 residues. The germline V gene encodes CDR1 LNHNV and CDR2 YYDKDF (reference sequence). The V and J ends lost 2 bases and 5 bases respectively, with 9 bases between them.

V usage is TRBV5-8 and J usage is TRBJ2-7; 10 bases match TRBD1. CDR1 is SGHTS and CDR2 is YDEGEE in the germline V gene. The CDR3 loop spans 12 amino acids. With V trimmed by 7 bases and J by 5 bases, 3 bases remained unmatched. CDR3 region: CASRDRGDEQYF. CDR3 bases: TGTGCCAGCCGGGACAGGGGTGACGAGCAGTACTTC.

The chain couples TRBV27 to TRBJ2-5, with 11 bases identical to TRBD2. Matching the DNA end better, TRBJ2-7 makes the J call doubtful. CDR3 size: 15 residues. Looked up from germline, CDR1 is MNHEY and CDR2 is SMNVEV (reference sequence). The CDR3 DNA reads TGTGCCAGCAGTTCCGCCGGGACTAGCGGCTACGAGCAGTACTTC. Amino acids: CASSSAGTSGYEQYF.

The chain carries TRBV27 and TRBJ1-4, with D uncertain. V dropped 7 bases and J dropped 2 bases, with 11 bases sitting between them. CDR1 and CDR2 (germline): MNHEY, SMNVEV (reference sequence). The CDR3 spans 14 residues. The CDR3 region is CASTTKRTNEKLFF. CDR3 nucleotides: TGTGCCAGCACTACCAAGAGGACTAATGAAAAACTGTTTTTT.

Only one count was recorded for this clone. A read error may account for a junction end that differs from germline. CDR3: CASSRLAGGPGEQYF. The CDR3 nucleotides are TGTGCTAGCAGTCGACTAGCGGGAGGGCCGGGGGAGCAGTACTTC. The V gene is TRBV7-7, the J gene TRBJ2-7; 14 nucleotides match TRBD2. The CDR3 is made up of 15 amino acids. Per germline, CDR1 SSHAT and CDR2 FNYEAQ (reference sequence).

The CDR3 sequence: CASSPGFGTNEQYF. The CDR3 coding sequence is TGTGCCAGCTCGCCCGGGTTTGGGACAAACGAGCAGTACTTC. J is TRBJ2-7 and V is TRBV18, with TRBD1 as a possible D gene (6 bases). The CDR3 spans 14 residues. Trimming shortened V by 6 bases and J by 5 bases, and 17 bases separated the two germline ends. From germline, CDR1 is KGHSH and CDR2 LQKENI. Full variable domain (rest looked up from reference TRBV18 and TRBJ2-7): NAGVMQNPRHLVRRRGQEARLRCSPMKGHSHVYWYRQLPEEGLKFMVYLQKENIIDESGMPKERFSAEFPKEGPSILRIQQVVRGDSAAYFCASSPGFGTNEQYFGPGTRLTVT.

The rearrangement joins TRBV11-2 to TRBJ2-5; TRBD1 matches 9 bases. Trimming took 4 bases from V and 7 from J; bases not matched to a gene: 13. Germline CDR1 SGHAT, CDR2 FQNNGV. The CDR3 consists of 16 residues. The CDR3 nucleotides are TGTGCCAGCAGCTCAACCGGGACAGGGACTGGGGGGACCCAGTACTTC. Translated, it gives CASSSTGTGTGGTQYF.

This chain's CDR3 is CASSLGLFSGMNTGELFF. DNA of the CDR3: TGCGCCAGCAGCTTGGGTTTATTTAGCGGGATGAACACCGGGGAGCTGTTTTTT. The gene calls are TRBV5-1 and TRBJ2-2, with TRBD2 matching over 8 bases. Germline CDR1 and CDR2: SGHRS and YFSETQ. There are 18 residues in the CDR3. After removal of 0 bases from V and 1 base from J, the junction contained 8 bases not matched to a gene.

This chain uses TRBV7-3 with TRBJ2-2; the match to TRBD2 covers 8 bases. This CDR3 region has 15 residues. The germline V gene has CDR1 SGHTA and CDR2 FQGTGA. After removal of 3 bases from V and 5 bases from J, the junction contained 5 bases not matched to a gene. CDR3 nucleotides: TGTGCCAGCAGCTTTGTAGCGGGATTAACCGGGGAGCTGTTTTTT. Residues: CASSFVAGLTGELFF.

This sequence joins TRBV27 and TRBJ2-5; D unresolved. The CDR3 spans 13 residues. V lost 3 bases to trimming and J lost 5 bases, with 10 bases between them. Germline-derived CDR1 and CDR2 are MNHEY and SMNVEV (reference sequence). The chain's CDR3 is CASSFTGVETQYF. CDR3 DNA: TGTGCCAGCAGTTTCACGGGTGTGGAGACCCAGTACTTC.

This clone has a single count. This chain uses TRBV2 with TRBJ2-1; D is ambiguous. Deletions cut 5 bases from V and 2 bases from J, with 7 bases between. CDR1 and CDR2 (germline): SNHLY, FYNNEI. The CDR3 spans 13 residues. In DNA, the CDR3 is TGTGCCAGCAGTACTCTACCCTACAATGAGCAGTTCTTC. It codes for CASSTLPYNEQFF.

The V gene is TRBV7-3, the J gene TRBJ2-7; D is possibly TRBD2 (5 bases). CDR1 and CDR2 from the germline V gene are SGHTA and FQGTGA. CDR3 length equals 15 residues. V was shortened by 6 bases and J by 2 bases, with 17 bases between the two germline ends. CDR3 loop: CASSNEPGWPYEQYF. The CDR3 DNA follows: TGTGCCAGCAGTAACGAGCCGGGGTGGCCCTACGAGCAGTACTTC.

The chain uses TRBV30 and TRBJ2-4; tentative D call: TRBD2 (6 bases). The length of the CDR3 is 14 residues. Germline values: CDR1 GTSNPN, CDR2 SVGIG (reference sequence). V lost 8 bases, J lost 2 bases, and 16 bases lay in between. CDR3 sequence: CAGEVGLSKNIQYF. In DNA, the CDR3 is TGTGCCGGGGAGGTCGGACTCTCCAAAAACATTCAGTACTTC.

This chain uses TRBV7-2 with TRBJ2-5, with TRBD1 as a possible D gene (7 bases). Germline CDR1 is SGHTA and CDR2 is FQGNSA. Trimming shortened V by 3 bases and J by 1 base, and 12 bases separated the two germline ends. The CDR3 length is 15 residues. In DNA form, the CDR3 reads TGTGCCAGCAGCTTCCAGGGGGGACCCCAAGAGACCCAGTACTTC. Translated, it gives CASSFQGGPQETQYF.

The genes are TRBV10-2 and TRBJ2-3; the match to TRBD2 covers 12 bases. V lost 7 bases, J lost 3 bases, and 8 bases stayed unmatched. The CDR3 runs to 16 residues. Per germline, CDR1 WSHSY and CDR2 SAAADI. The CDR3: CASNIGLAGSTDTQYF. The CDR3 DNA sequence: TGCGCCAGCAACATAGGACTAGCGGGATCAACAGATACGCAGTATTTT.

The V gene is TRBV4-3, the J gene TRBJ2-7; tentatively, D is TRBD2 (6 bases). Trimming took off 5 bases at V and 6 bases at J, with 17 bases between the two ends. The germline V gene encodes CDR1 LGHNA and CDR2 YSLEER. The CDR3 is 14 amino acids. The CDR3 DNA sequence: TGCGCCAGCAGCGTACGACTAGGTTCTATCGAGCAGTACTTC. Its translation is CASSVRLGSIEQYF.

CDR3 nucleotide sequence: TGTGCCAGCAGCGTGAGCGGGAACGAGGCAGATACGCAGTATTTT. This gives the protein CASSVSGNEADTQYF. The chain uses TRBV9 and TRBJ2-3; 7 bases are shared with TRBD2. Germline V gene data show CDR1 as SGDLS and CDR2 as YYNGEE. CDR3 size: 15 residues. The ends lost 2 bases at V and 4 bases at J; junction bases unmatched: 7.

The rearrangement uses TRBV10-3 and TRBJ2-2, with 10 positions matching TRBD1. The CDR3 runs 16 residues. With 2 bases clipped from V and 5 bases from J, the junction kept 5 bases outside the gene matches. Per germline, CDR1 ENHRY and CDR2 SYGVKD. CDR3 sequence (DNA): TGTGCCATCAGTGAGGGACAGGGGGTACCAACCGGGGAGCTGTTTTTT. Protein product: CAISEGQGVPTGELFF.